This T cell receptor beta chain was profiled in a study of blood T cell repertoires in COVID-19. Overall study context: Nucleic acid was either cDNA or gDNA, and it came from T cells, B-cell-depleted T cells, or PBMCs.

The CDR3 is made up of 14 amino acids. V lost 4 bases and J 2 bases, leaving 12 bases between the germline ends. CDR1 is SGHVS and CDR2 is FQNEAQ in the germline V gene. In the original analysis: Amplified reference gene primers provided the basis for estimating nucleated cell counts. The assay was immunoSEQ multiplex PCR, and TCRdb's table has in-frame clones only and misses some. The V and J calls and clone size are taken from that table; D and trimming were inferred from the DNA. Of about 100,000 clones in the sample, 90% to 95% were seen once. Sequenced sample: peripheral blood. This rearrangement joins TRBV7-8 to TRBJ2-7; D unclear. The sequence derives from a man aged 45-65 years with acute or convalescent COVID-19. DNA for the CDR3: TGTGCCAGCAGCTCCCGGTTACGAGCCTACGAGCAGTACTTC. It encodes CASSSRLRAYEQYF.